This T cell receptor beta chain emerged from a study of cytomegalovirus exposure and HLA in healthy donors. Study-level points and caveats: A missense variant in DCLRE1C was later tied to TCR beta V- and J-gene trimming.

60 Vbeta and 13 Jbeta primers were used in PCR. Libraries were prepared by immunoSEQ multiplex PCR; TCRdb keeps only in-frame clonotypes and omits some of them. The sample lists about 100,000 clones, 79% occurring once. A note on this clone: No antigen is known for it.

The specimen was PBMCs. The TCR sequence derives from a female donor in good health and CMV-seropositive.

CDR3 bases: TGTGCCAGCAGCCCGTGGACAGGGGGCCCAACTAATGAAAAACTGTTTTTT. This gives the protein CASSPWTGGPTNEKLFF. The J gene is TRBJ1-4, the V gene TRBV21-1; the table's TRBD1 call for D was not verified on the DNA. TRBV21-1 constitutes a pseudogene. The CDR3 consists of 17 residues.